Listed below are T cell receptor beta chains from one sample, sequenced in a study of blood T cells in healthy people across ages. TCRdb redid the calling of the 5' RACE reads with MiXCR, one entry per CDR3 protein. The profile covers just under 550,000 distinct CDR3 sequences, with less than 25% appearing a single time and 8.7% taken by the ten largest. This sample was also put to use in a study of T cells of mothers and their children.

The sequenced sample consisted of blood. The receptors shown here come from a boy younger than 18 in good health. The CDR3 runs from the conserved cysteine through the conserved F or W. The order of the fields is D gene, clone size, J gene, V gene, CDR3 DNA, CDR3 protein. D genes are given only for firm matches. Size tells how often a clone was seen (once, few, many) or the class of an expanded clone, and some rows leave it out.

d_gene: -; abundance: -; j_gene: TRBJ2-7; v_gene: TRBV5-1; CDR3nt: TGCGCCAGCAGCGCCGACCGATCCTACGAGCAGTACTTC; CDR3aa: CASSADRSYEQYF
d_gene: TRBD2; abundance: few; j_gene: TRBJ2-7; v_gene: TRBV27; CDR3nt: TGTGCCAGCAGTTACCAAGCGGGAGGGGTGTACGAGCAGTACTTC; CDR3aa: CASSYQAGGVYEQYF
d_gene: TRBD1; abundance: -; j_gene: TRBJ1-2; v_gene: TRBV4-3; CDR3nt: TGCGCCAGCAGCCCGCGTACAGGGGCACGGTATGGGGGCTACACCTTC; CDR3aa: CASSPRTGARYGGYTF
d_gene: TRBD1; abundance: -; j_gene: TRBJ2-5; v_gene: TRBV4-3; CDR3nt: TGCGCCAGCAGCCGCCGGGGACAGGGAGGGGAGACCCAGTACTTC; CDR3aa: CASSRRGQGGETQYF
d_gene: -; abundance: -; j_gene: TRBJ1-1; v_gene: TRBV10-3; CDR3nt: TGTGCCATCAGTGAACCTGGGGGGAACACTGAAGCTTTCTTT; CDR3aa: CAISEPGGNTEAFF
d_gene: TRBD2; abundance: few; j_gene: TRBJ2-3; v_gene: TRBV20-1; CDR3nt: TGCAGTGCTAGAGATGGTGGTCGGAGCGGGGGGCCAATCACAGATACGCAGTATTTT; CDR3aa: CSARDGGRSGGPITDTQYF
d_gene: -; abundance: -; j_gene: TRBJ2-2; v_gene: TRBV28; CDR3nt: TGTGCCAGCGGTTTTCAGCGAGTCGCGAACACCGGGGAGCTGTTTTTT; CDR3aa: CASGFQRVANTGELFF
d_gene: -; abundance: -; j_gene: TRBJ2-5; v_gene: TRBV29-1; CDR3nt: TGCAGCGTTGTCGCGCCAGGGGGGCAACAACATGAAGAGACCCAGTACTTC; CDR3aa: CSVVAPGGQQHEETQYF
d_gene: TRBD2; abundance: -; j_gene: TRBJ2-2; v_gene: TRBV9; CDR3nt: TGTGCCAGCAGCGTAGTGGCTAGCGGAAACACCGGGGAGCTGTTTTTT; CDR3aa: CASSVVASGNTGELFF
d_gene: TRBD1; abundance: few; j_gene: TRBJ1-4; v_gene: TRBV23-1; CDR3nt: TGCGCCAGTAGTCAAAGGCGCAGGGGGCTCGCTGAAAAACTGTTTTTT; CDR3aa: CASSQRRRGLAEKLFF
d_gene: -; abundance: -; j_gene: TRBJ1-1; v_gene: TRBV7-8; CDR3nt: TGTGCCAGCAGCTTAGAGTTCATGAACACTGAAGCTTTCTTT; CDR3aa: CASSLEFMNTEAFF
d_gene: TRBD1; abundance: -; j_gene: TRBJ2-5; v_gene: TRBV6-5; CDR3nt: TGTGCCAGCAGTACACACAGGGGGCGAGGAGAGACCCAGTACTTC; CDR3aa: CASSTHRGRGETQYF
d_gene: -; abundance: many; j_gene: TRBJ2-7; v_gene: TRBV11-2; CDR3nt: TGTGCCAGCAGCTTAGTCGCGACGAGCTCCTACGAGCAGTACTTC; CDR3aa: CASSLVATSSYEQYF
d_gene: TRBD2; abundance: few; j_gene: TRBJ2-7; v_gene: TRBV28; CDR3nt: TGTGCCAGCAGTCTCCCCCTGACTAGCGGGGACCCCTACGAGCAGTACTTC; CDR3aa: CASSLPLTSGDPYEQYF
d_gene: -; abundance: -; j_gene: TRBJ2-5; v_gene: TRBV3-1; CDR3nt: TGTTCCCCGTGGCTAAGTCGAGGAGAGACCCAGTACTTC; CDR3aa: CSPWLSRGETQYF
d_gene: -; abundance: few; j_gene: TRBJ2-7; v_gene: TRBV9; CDR3nt: TGTGCCAGCAGCGTAGGGGGTAGCGGCTACGAGCAGTACTTC; CDR3aa: CASSVGGSGYEQYF
d_gene: -; abundance: -; j_gene: TRBJ2-5; v_gene: TRBV20-1; CDR3nt: TGCAGTGCTAGACCCTCCTTGACGGGGGCATTTTGGGGGACCCAGTACTTC; CDR3aa: CSARPSLTGAFWGTQYF
d_gene: -; abundance: few; j_gene: TRBJ2-4; v_gene: TRBV28; CDR3nt: TGTGCCAGCAATACGAATCGGGGTACGGCCAAAAACATTCAGTACTTC; CDR3aa: CASNTNRGTAKNIQYF
d_gene: -; abundance: -; j_gene: TRBJ2-1; v_gene: TRBV7-9; CDR3nt: TGTGCCAGCAGCTTAGTAGCCCAGCGGGAAGGGGGGGAGCAGTTCTTC; CDR3aa: CASSLVAQREGGEQFF
d_gene: TRBD2; abundance: few; j_gene: TRBJ2-7; v_gene: TRBV5-5; CDR3nt: TGTGCCAGCAGCTTCACTAGCGCCTACGAGCAGTACTTC; CDR3aa: CASSFTSAYEQYF
d_gene: -; abundance: -; j_gene: TRBJ1-5; v_gene: TRBV25-1; CDR3nt: TGTGCCAGCAGTAAAGGGGATCAGTCCCAGCATTTT; CDR3aa: CASSKGDQSQHF
d_gene: TRBD1; abundance: few; j_gene: TRBJ1-6; v_gene: TRBV6-5; CDR3nt: TGCGCCAGCAGTTACAGTACTGGGACAGGGGCAAATTCACCCCTCCACTTT; CDR3aa: CASSYSTGTGANSPLHF
d_gene: -; abundance: many; j_gene: TRBJ2-5; v_gene: TRBV4-3; CDR3nt: TGCGCCAGCAGCCAAGGGGGTACAGGGCCAGAGACCCAGTACTTC; CDR3aa: CASSQGGTGPETQYF
d_gene: TRBD2; abundance: few; j_gene: TRBJ2-7; v_gene: TRBV6-5; CDR3nt: TGTGCCAGCAGTTTTCTAGCGGGAGCCTACGAGCAGTACTTC; CDR3aa: CASSFLAGAYEQYF